This T cell receptor beta chain is from a study of CD8 T cells in Susac syndrome. Reverse transcription of roughly 0.45 to 1 ug RNA used random hexamers. One entry per CDR3 protein results from TCRdb running MiXCR on the immunoSEQ multiplex PCR reads. The sample lists approximately 100,000 distinct CDR3 sequences, approximately 91% occurring once. V was trimmed by 0 bases and J by 3 bases, leaving 14 bases between them. Germline V lookup: CDR1 DFQATT, CDR2 SNEGSKA (reference sequence). The CDR3 has 15 amino acids. Input material: CD4+ T cells from PBMCs. This chain uses TRBV20-1 with TRBJ1-2; D might be TRBD1 (6 bases). This receptor was identified in a human donor in good health. The CDR3 DNA reads as TGCAGTGCTAGAGACATGAGGACAGTCGACTATGGCTACACCTTC. Its translation is CSARDMRTVDYGYTF.